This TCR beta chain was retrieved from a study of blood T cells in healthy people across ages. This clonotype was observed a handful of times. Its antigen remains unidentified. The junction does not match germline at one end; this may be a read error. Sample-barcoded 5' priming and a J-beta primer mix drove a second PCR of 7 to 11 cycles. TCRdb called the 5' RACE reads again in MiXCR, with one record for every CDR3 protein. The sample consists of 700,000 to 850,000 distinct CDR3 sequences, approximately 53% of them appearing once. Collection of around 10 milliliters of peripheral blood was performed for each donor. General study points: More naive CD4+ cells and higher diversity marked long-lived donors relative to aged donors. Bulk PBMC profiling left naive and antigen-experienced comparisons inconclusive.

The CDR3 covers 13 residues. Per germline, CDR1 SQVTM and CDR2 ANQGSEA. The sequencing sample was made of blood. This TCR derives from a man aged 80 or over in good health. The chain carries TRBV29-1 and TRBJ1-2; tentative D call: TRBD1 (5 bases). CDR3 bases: TGCAGCGTTGGGGGGACGGACTCCTATGGTTACACCTTC. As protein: CSVGGTDSYGYTF.